This T cell receptor (beta chain) emerged from a study of T cells in Graves' hyperthyroidism and ophthalmopathy. Broader study findings: Model predictions of ophthalmopathy came a median approximately 6.2 months before onset. Patients with ophthalmopathy were separated from those with stable hyperthyroidism by a 13 V-J model.

Remarks on this clonotype: Its antigen is unknown.

TCR beta CDR3 regions were amplified from RNA. The TCR CDR3 was amplified in a first-round RT-PCR using the HTBI primer set. TCRdb used MiXCR to reprocess the multiplex PCR reads, holding one entry per CDR3 protein. The sample contains fewer than 800,000 distinct CDR3 sequences, less than 20% of which appear only once. This CDR3 region has 15 residues. Germline loops: CDR1 SGHRS, CDR2 YFSETQ. Germline trimming cut 4 bases from V and 5 bases from J; bases unmatched to any gene: 9. Not enrolled were patients with uncontrolled infection, other autoimmune disease, pregnancy or lactation. The chain joins TRBV5-1 to TRBJ2-7, with 10 bases matching TRBD1. This receptor was taken from a man between 18 and 35 years old with Graves' hyperthyroidism. The sequencing sample was made of blood. The DNA for the CDR3 is TGCGCCAGCAGCCGGGGGACAGGGGTTCTCAACGAGCAGTACTTC. Protein sequence: CASSRGTGVLNEQYF.